This TCR beta chain was sequenced during a study of cytomegalovirus exposure and HLA in healthy donors. General observations from the study: Researchers catalogued approximately 170 TCR beta chains as cytomegalovirus-associated. Relative to the approximately 680-donor mean, N-insertions were reportedly fewer in an Asian-associated ancestry cluster in a later analysis.

Concerning this clone itself: What it binds is not known.

13 Jbeta primers and 60 Vbeta primers were used for the PCR. Measured with immunoSEQ multiplex PCR; TCRdb has only the in-frame clones, and not every one. The sample shows about 160,000 clones, 85% of them seen only once. Sequencing was performed on PBMCs. This sequence originates from a boy under 10 years old in good health and CMV-seronegative.

CDR3 coding DNA: TGTGCCAGCAGCTCGGGGGGACTAGCGGATCTCACAGATACGCAGTATTTT. Translating gives CASSSGGLADLTDTQYF. The V gene is TRBV5-4, the J gene TRBJ2-3; TRBD2 matches at 11 bases. The CDR3 is 17 amino acids. V was pared by 3 bases and J by 2 bases, with 8 bases of the junction left unmatched. Germline loops: CDR1 SGHNT, CDR2 YYREEE (reference sequence).